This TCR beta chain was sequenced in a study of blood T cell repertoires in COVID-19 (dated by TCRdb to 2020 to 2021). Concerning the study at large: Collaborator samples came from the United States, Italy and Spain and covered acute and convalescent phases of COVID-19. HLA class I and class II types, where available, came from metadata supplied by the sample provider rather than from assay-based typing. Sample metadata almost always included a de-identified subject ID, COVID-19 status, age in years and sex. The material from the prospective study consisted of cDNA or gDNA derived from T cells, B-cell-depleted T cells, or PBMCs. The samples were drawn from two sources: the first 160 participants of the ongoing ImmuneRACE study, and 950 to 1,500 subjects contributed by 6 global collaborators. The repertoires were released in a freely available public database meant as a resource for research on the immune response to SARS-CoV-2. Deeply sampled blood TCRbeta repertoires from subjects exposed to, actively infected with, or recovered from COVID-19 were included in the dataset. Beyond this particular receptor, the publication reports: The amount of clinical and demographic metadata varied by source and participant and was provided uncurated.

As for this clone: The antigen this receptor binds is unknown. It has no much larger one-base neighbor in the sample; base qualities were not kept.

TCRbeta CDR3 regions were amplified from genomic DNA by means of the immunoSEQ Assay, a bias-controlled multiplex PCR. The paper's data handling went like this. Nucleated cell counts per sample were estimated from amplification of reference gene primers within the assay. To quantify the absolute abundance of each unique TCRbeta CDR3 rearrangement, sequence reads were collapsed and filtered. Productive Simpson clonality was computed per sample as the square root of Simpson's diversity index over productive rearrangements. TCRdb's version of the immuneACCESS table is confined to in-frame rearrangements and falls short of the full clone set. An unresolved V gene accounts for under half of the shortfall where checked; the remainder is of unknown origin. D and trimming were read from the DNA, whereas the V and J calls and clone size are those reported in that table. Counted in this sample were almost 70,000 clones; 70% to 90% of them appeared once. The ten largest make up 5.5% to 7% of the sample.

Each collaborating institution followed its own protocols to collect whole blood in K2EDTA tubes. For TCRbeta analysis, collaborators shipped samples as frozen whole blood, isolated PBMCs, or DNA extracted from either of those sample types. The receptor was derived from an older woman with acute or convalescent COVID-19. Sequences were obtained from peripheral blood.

The CDR3 has the sequence CASRRGTSGTDTQYF. The DNA sequence reads TGTGCCAGCAGGAGAGGGACTAGCGGCACAGATACGCAGTATTTT. Recombination connected TRBV6-6 to TRBJ2-3; a stretch of 10 junction bases matches TRBD2. The germline V gene (reference sequence) sets CDR1 to MNHNY and CDR2 to SVGAGI. Germline trimming: 6 bases from V, 1 base from J; junction bases outside gene matches: 4. The CDR3 starts with the cysteine, ends with the phenylalanine, and has 15 residues. Of the read, only the CDR3 DNA is kept; its 45 bases are in frame from base 1.